This T cell receptor (beta chain) comes out of a study of CD8+ T cells in alopecia areata listed by TCRdb under 2018. Turning to the overall study: The treated patients, all with moderate-to-severe alopecia areata, were enrolled in an open-label pilot trial of oral tofacitinib given at 5 to 10 mg twice daily. Tofacitinib was administered for 6 to 18 months, and 6 months of follow-up off drug were then conducted to assess delayed response and recurrence. In treated patients, disease severity was measured using the SALT score, which gives the percentage of scalp surface area affected. To study T cell clonal expansion in alopecia areata, the researchers applied high-throughput TCRbeta sequencing to both the C3H/HeJ mouse model and human patients. Scalp tissue and sorted CD4+ and CD8+ peripheral blood T cells from patchy and totalis/universalis alopecia areata patients and from healthy controls were covered by human TCRbeta sequencing. Tofacitinib-treated patients had biopsies at baseline and at 4 and 24 weeks of treatment, with a later scalp biopsy in several patients. Clonality in the scalp was compared among normal scalp (n=4), patchy alopecia areata scalp (n=8), and alopecia totalis/universalis scalp (n=8). RNA was extracted with the PAXgene miRNA kit for fixed scalp, the miRNeasy kit for PBMCs, and the RNeasy kit for mouse skin. Amplification of TCRbeta CDR3 regions was done by immunoSEQ multiplex PCR using 35 Vbeta forward primers and 13 Jbeta reverse primers.

Worth noting for this clone: Its antigen remains unidentified. Base qualities were left out, and no much larger clone turns up one base away.

The library was prepared using the immunoSEQ multiplex PCR assay. For TCR sequencing, RNA was extracted from every sample and reverse transcribed into cDNA to serve as template. First-strand cDNA was synthesized using SuperScript III with a 2:1 mix of oligo-dT and random hexamers. Amplification bias was assessed with a synthetic immune receptor repertoire, and residual bias was removed computationally. Per the authors' processing: Raw reads were preprocessed for error removal, and CDR3 was defined according to IMGT conventions as running from the conserved cysteine to phenylalanine. To get clonality, Shannon entropy was normalized by log2 of the number of productive unique TCRs and the result was subtracted from 1. CD4 or CD8 identity of scalp clones was inferred by cross-referencing scalp TCRbeta sequences with sorted blood CD4 and CD8 repertoires. This is the immuneACCESS table as TCRdb keeps it, with only in-frame sequences that have V and J called. A part of the clones is gone; compared with another copy, unresolved V genes explain less than half, and the rest is unexplained. V and J calls and clone size come straight from that table; D and trimming were deduced from the DNA. A total of about 300,000 clones appear in this sample, more than 45% of them only once. The top ten clonotypes cover approximately 2% of the sample.

The paper as a whole reports these results and caveats: Because the treated cohort was small and had just a single nonresponder, larger studies are needed to establish links between baseline CD8+ expansion and response. Unlike mouse skin, where gammadelta T cells dominate, normal human skin contains resident alphabeta T cells that get sequenced too, which complicates analysis of the scalp TCR repertoire. Higher clonality and more expanded CD8+ clones were observed in lesional scalp than in normal scalp, particularly in alopecia totalis/universalis, a finding suggestive of antigenic drive. Compared with mice, TCR sequences shared between patients were less clear, possibly partly because of HLA diversity across the patient population. Many expanded lesional clones were found to persist in scalp and blood during tofacitinib treatment, and relapse after treatment cessation may be partly explained by this persistence. Tofacitinib significantly decreased scalp clonality and the number of expanded CD8+ clones among the top 100 scalp clones.

The germline V gene encodes CDR1 SGHAT and CDR2 FQDESV (reference sequence). Trimming takes 2 bases from V and 2 bases from J, and the germline ends sit 7 bases apart. Spanning cysteine to phenylalanine, the CDR3 consists of 13 amino acids. Of the read, only the CDR3 DNA is kept; its 39 bases are in frame from base 1. The sample's time point label is to be understood as: about 5 months on oral tofacitinib. Per the publication, the treatment or condition label means: oral pan-JAK inhibitor, 5-10 mg twice daily. Lesional scalp punch biopsies and peripheral blood were collected from alopecia areata patients. PBMCs were isolated by density centrifugation and stained for CD3, CD4 and CD8, after which CD4+ and CD8+ T cells were sorted on a FACSAria.

This receptor was taken from a human donor with alopecia areata. Recombination joined TRBV11-1 with TRBJ2-7, with the identity of the D gene unclear. The source was CD4+ T cells sorted from blood, collected at week 24, from a patient treated with tofacitinib. The CDR3: CASSLSGAYEQYF. The sequenced DNA is TGTGCCAGCAGCTTATCGGGCGCCTACGAGCAGTACTTC.